The next 21 T cell receptor beta chains were all read from a single sample in a study of response to subunit inactivated influenza vaccine. One entry per CDR3 protein results from TCRdb running MiXCR on the RT-PCR reads. The top ten clones hold under 15% of a sample with roughly 570,000 distinct CDR3 sequences, 13% of them seen once. The material sequenced was PBMCs from blood, taken roughly 48 days after vaccination. These receptors were obtained from a man in his forties or fifties who received an inactivated influenza vaccine.

The genes are TRBV12-3 or TRBV12-4 and TRBJ2-1, with TRBD1 matching 7 bases. This CDR3 is 11 amino acids long. Trimming cost V 5 bases and J 13 bases; bases outside gene matches: 5. CDR3 DNA sequence: TGTGCCAGCAGTATCGGGACAGCCCAGTTCTTC. The encoded protein is CASSIGTAQFF.

This clonotype was counted only a few times. The DNA for the CDR3 is TGTGCCAGCAGTCATGGCGCATCTGGGGCCAACGTCCTGACTTTC. It encodes CASSHGASGANVLTF. This chain uses TRBV12-3 or TRBV12-4 with TRBJ2-6; D is unclear. The CDR3 consists of 15 residues. The V and J ends lost 5 bases and 1 base respectively, with 9 bases between them.

This clonotype was observed at least ten times. The rearrangement joins TRBV20-1 to TRBJ2-7; TRBD1 is a possible D gene (6 bases). The V gene's germline CDR1 is DFQATT and CDR2 SNEGSKA (reference sequence). This CDR3 has 11 residues. Between the trimmed V and J ends, which lost 4 bases and 7 bases, there was a span of 11 bases. CDR3 coding DNA: TGCAGTGCTAAACCAGGGGTAGAGCAGTACTTC. Translating it yields CSAKPGVEQYF.

This clonotype was found once. This chain links TRBV11-2 with TRBJ2-1, with 7 positions matching TRBD2. This CDR3 spans 17 amino acids. Germline V lookup: CDR1 SGHAT, CDR2 FQNNGV. Unmatched junction bases numbered 9, after V lost 1 base and J lost 3 bases. Written as DNA, the CDR3 is TGTGCCAGCAGCTTAGGGGACTACAGGCGATACTACAATGAGCAGTTCTTC. This codes for CASSLGDYRRYYNEQFF.

This clonotype was recorded many times. The chain links TRBV7-2 to TRBJ2-3; 11 positions match TRBD2. After removal of 7 bases from V and 1 base from J, the junction contained 7 bases not matched to a gene. Germline CDR1 is SGHTA and CDR2 is FQGNSA. The CDR3 covers 16 residues. CDR3 sequence reads: CASNALAGAGTDTQYF. As DNA, the CDR3 is TGTGCCAGCAACGCACTAGCGGGGGCCGGCACAGATACGCAGTATTTT.

This clonotype has a count of ten or more. V and J are TRBV6-1 and TRBJ2-1, with 9 bases that match TRBD2. The V gene's germline CDR1 is MNHNS and CDR2 SASEGT. V trimming: 10 bases; J trimming: 5 bases; junction bases outside the gene matches: 9. The CDR3 has 14 amino acids. In DNA, the CDR3 is TGTGCCACCGCCCAAGCGGGGGGTAACAATGAGCAGTTCTTC. Amino acid sequence: CATAQAGGNNEQFF.

This clonotype was seen at least ten times. The CDR3 coding sequence is TGTGCCACCAGCACAGGACAGGGGGCACGGGAGCAGTACTTC. Its protein product is CATSTGQGAREQYF. The chain is built from TRBV15 and TRBJ2-7; 11 bases are a match to TRBD1. CDR1 is LNHNV and CDR2 is YYDKDF in the germline V gene (reference sequence). The V gene end was trimmed by 4 bases and the J gene end by 7 bases; junction bases not matched to a gene: 6. The CDR3 runs to 14 residues.

J is TRBJ2-2 and V is TRBV19; the match to TRBD2 covers 11 bases. The CDR3 is 17 residues long. The V segment lost 5 bases and the J segment 4 bases; nucleotides outside the gene matches: 9. Germline V gene data show CDR1 as LNHDA and CDR2 as SQIVND (reference sequence). DNA of the CDR3: TGTGCCAGTAGTCCCGTAGCGGGAGGGCAAAGCACCGGGGAGCTGTTTTTT. Translating gives CASSPVAGGQSTGELFF.

At least ten counts were recorded for this clonotype. The CDR3: CASSLTGGTNIAKNIQYF. CDR3 DNA: TGCGCCAGCAGCTTGACCGGGGGAACTAACATCGCCAAAAACATTCAGTACTTC. The genes are TRBV5-1 and TRBJ2-4; D is possibly TRBD2 (6 bases). Germline CDR1 is SGHRS and CDR2 is YFSETQ. The germline V and J ends were trimmed by 1 base and 1 base, with 18 bases remaining between them. The CDR3 is 18 amino acids.

This clonotype was observed a handful of times. The V gene is TRBV11-2, the J gene TRBJ2-5, with 8 bases that match TRBD2. V lost 4 bases and J lost 4; bases outside the gene matches: 8. Germline V CDR1 and CDR2: SGHAT, FQNNGV. The CDR3 totals 15 residues. The CDR3: CASSSGTSVGETQYF. DNA for the CDR3: TGTGCCAGCAGCTCCGGGACTAGTGTCGGAGAGACCCAGTACTTC.

This clonotype turned up a few times. The chain combines TRBV20-1 with TRBJ2-2, with 9 bases fitting TRBD1. Germline assignment: CDR1 DFQATT and CDR2 SNEGSKA (reference sequence). The CDR3 has 16 amino acids. The junction had 7 bases not matched to a gene; V was cut back by 0 bases and J by 5 bases. The CDR3 protein is CSARDLQGAGTGELFF. The CDR3 DNA reads as TGCAGTGCTAGAGACCTACAGGGGGCGGGAACCGGGGAGCTGTTTTTT.

This rearrangement joins TRBV11-2 to TRBJ2-7; possibly TRBD1 for D (6 bases). The CDR3 loop spans 15 amino acids. CDR1 and CDR2 (germline): SGHAT, FQNNGV. Trimming left V 2 bases short and J 5 bases short, with 16 bases between. In DNA form, the CDR3 reads TGTGCCAGCAGCTTATATGGACAGCTCTCGGACGAGCAGTACTTC. Amino acid sequence: CASSLYGQLSDEQYF.

In this sample, this clonotype turned up a few times. This rearrangement joins TRBV11-1 to TRBJ2-7, with TRBD1 matching 7 bases. Germline V gives CDR1 SGHAT, CDR2 FQDESV (reference sequence). The CDR3 contains 13 residues. The V and J ends lost 3 bases and 5 bases, in that order; junction bases with no gene match: 4. The CDR3 region has the DNA TGTGCCAGCAGCTTTAGGGGGCATAACGAGCAGTACTTC. Amino acid sequence: CASSFRGHNEQYF.

The sample holds a few counts of this clonotype. The rearrangement links TRBV29-1 to TRBJ2-1; no reliable D call. Germline CDR1 SQVTM, CDR2 ANQGSEA. CDR3 length equals 14 residues. Trimming removed 7 bases from V and 7 bases from J, with 20 bases in between. The CDR3: CSAQNHNSGNEQFF. The CDR3 DNA reads as TGCAGCGCCCAAAATCATAACTCTGGGAATGAGCAGTTCTTC.

This clonotype was picked up a small number of times. The chain carries TRBV5-5 and TRBJ1-6; D is ambiguous. The CDR3 totals 12 residues. Germline-derived CDR1 and CDR2 are SGHKS and YYEKEE (reference sequence). V shed 4 bases and J shed 12 bases, with 11 bases lying between them. The CDR3 here is CASSPERGPLHF. The CDR3 coding sequence is TGTGCCAGCAGCCCAGAAAGAGGACCCCTCCACTTT.

V gene TRBV24-1 combines with J gene TRBJ1-2, with 8 bases matching TRBD1. CDR3 length equals 12 residues. CDR1 and CDR2 (germline): KGHDR, SFDVKD. V lost 9 bases, J lost 7 bases, and 6 bases stayed unmatched. The CDR3 reads CATRTGHAGYTF. The CDR3 DNA reads TGTGCCACCCGGACAGGGCATGCTGGCTACACCTTC.

This chain joins TRBV20-1 and TRBJ2-5, with D uncertain. The ends were cut back, 0 bases at V and 4 bases at J, with 6 bases in the middle. The CDR3 runs 12 residues. Germline values: CDR1 DFQATT, CDR2 SNEGSKA (reference sequence). CDR3 in DNA: TGCAGTGCTAGAGATTTTGTAGAGACCCAGTACTTC. Protein: CSARDFVETQYF.

The chain carries TRBV5-1 and TRBJ2-1; D may be TRBD2 (5 bases). Germline loops: CDR1 SGHRS, CDR2 YFSETQ. The V end lost 4 bases, the J end lost 5 bases, and 7 bases lay between the germline ends. The CDR3 extends over 12 amino acids. Here the CDR3 DNA reads TGCGCCAGCAGCCACGGGGACAATGAGCAGTTCTTC. This sequence encodes CASSHGDNEQFF.

This clonotype has at least ten counts. The chain employs TRBV10-3 and TRBJ1-1; 7 bases are shared with TRBD1. The CDR3 has 13 amino acids. J was trimmed by 0 bases and V by 10 bases; bases with no gene match: 5. CDR1 is ENHRY, CDR2 SYGVKD, per germline. CDR3: CANRQGLNTEAFF. CDR3 DNA: TGTGCCAACCGACAGGGATTGAACACTGAAGCTTTCTTT.

V and J are TRBV28 and TRBJ2-3, with D perhaps TRBD2 (5 bases). With 5 bases removed from V and 4 bases from J, the gap between germline ends came to 19 bases. CDR1 and CDR2 from the germline V gene are MDHEN and SYDVKM. This CDR3 spans 16 amino acids. The CDR3 spells CASSGVAPMEADTQYF. The DNA of the CDR3 is TGTGCCAGCAGTGGAGTGGCACCGATGGAGGCAGATACGCAGTATTTT.

V and J are TRBV11-2 and TRBJ2-3; 13 bases fit TRBD2. This CDR3 is built from 16 residues. V lost 3 bases to trimming and J lost 4 bases; unmatched junction nucleotides: 4. Germline V gene sequence: CDR1 SGHAT, CDR2 FQNNGV. This CDR3 is CASSFTSGRASDTQYF. CDR3 sequence (DNA): TGTGCCAGCAGCTTTACTAGCGGGAGGGCCTCAGATACGCAGTATTTT.